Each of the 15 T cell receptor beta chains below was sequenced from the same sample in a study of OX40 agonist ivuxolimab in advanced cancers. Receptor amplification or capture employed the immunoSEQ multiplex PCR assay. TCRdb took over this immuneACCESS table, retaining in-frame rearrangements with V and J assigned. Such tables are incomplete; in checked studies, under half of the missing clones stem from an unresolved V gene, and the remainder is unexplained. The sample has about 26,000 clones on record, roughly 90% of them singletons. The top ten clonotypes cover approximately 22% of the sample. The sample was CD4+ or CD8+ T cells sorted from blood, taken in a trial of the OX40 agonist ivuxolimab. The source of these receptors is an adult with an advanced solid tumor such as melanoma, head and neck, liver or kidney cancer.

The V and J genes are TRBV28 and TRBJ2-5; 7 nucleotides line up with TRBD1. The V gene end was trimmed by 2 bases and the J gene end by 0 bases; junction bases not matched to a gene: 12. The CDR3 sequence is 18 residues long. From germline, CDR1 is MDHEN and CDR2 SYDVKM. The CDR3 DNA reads TGTGCCAGCAGTTTAAGGGGGCTTGGTGGGTCGTACCAAGAGACCCAGTACTTC. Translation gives CASSLRGLGGSYQETQYF.

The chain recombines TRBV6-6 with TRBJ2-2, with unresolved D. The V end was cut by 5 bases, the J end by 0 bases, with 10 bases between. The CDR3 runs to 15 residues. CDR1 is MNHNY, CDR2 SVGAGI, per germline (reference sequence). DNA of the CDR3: TGTGCCAGCAGTAACAGCGACTCGAACACCGGGGAGCTGTTTTTT. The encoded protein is CASSNSDSNTGELFF.

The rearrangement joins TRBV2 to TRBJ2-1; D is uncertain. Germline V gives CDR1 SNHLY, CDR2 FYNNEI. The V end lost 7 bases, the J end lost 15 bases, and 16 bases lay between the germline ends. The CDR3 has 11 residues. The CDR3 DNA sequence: TGTGCCAGCAATGGGTTAATCGACCGGTTCTTC. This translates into CASNGLIDRFF.

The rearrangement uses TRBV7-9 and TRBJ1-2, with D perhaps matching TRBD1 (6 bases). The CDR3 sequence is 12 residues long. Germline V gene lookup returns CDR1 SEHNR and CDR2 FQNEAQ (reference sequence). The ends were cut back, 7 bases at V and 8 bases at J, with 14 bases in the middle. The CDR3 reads CASKAGARGYTF. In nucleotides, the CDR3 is TGTGCCAGCAAAGCAGGGGCGAGAGGCTACACCTTC.

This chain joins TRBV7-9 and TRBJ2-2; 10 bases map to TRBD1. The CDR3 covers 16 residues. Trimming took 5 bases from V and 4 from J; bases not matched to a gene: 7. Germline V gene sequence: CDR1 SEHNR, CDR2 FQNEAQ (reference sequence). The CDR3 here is CASSLLGQGTTGELFF. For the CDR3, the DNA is TGTGCCAGCAGCCTACTGGGACAGGGGACCACCGGGGAGCTGTTTTTT.

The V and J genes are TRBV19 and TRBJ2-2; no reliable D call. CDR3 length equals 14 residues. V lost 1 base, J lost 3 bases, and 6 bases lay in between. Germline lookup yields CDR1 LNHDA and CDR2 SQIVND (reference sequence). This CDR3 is CASSIGADTGELFF. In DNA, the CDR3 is TGTGCCAGTAGTATAGGGGCTGACACCGGGGAGCTGTTTTTT.

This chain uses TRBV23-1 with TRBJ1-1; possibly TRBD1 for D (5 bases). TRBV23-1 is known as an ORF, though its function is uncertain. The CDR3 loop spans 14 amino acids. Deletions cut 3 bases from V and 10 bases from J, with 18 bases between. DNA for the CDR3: TGCGCCAGCAGTCATGGAGGGGCCCTGGCTGGAGCTTTCTTT. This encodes CASSHGGALAGAFF.

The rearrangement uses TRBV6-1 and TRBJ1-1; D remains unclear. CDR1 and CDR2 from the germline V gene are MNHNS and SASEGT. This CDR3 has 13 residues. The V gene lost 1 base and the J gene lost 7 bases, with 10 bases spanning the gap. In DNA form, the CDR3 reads TGTGCCAGCAGTGAAGAGCCAGTCCTTGAAGCTTTCTTT. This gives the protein CASSEEPVLEAFF.

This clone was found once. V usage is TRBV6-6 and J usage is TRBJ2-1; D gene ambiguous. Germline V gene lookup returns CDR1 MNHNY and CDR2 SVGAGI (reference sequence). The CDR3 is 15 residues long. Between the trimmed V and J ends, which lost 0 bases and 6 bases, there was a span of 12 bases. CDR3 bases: TGTGCCAGCAGTTACTCGTCACTACCTGTCAATGAGCAGTTCTTC. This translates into CASSYSSLPVNEQFF.

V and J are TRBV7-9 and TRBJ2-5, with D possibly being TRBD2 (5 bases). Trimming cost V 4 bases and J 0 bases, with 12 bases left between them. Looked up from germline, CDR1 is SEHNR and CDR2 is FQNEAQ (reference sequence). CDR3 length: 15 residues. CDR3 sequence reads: CASSSSRSNQETQYF. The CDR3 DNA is TGTGCCAGCAGCTCTAGCCGGTCAAACCAAGAGACCCAGTACTTC. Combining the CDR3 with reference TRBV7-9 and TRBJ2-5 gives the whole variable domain DTGVSQNPRHKITKRGQNVTFRCDPISEHNRLYWYRQTLGQGPEFLTYFQNEAQLEKSRLLSDRFSAERPKGSFSTLEIQRTEQGDSAMYLCASSSSRSNQETQYFGPGTRLLVL.

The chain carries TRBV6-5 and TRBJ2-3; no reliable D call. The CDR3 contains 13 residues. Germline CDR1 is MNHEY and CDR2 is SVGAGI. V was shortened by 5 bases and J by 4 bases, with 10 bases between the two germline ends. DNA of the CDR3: TGTGCCAGCAGTCTTTTAGTCGCAGATACGCAGTATTTT. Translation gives CASSLLVADTQYF.

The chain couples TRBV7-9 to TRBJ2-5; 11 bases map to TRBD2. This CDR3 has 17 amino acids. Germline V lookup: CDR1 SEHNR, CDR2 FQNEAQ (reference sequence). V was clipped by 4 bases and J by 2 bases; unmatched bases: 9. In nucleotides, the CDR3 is TGTGCCAGCAGCTCAACTTTGGGACTAGCGGAACAAGAGACCCAGTACTTC. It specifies CASSSTLGLAEQETQYF.

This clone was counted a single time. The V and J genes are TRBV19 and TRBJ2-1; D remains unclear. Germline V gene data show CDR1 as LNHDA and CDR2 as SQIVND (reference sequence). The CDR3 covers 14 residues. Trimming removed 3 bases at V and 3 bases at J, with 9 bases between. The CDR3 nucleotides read TGTGCCAGTAGTATGGCGGACCGCTACAATGAGCAGTTCTTC. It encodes CASSMADRYNEQFF.

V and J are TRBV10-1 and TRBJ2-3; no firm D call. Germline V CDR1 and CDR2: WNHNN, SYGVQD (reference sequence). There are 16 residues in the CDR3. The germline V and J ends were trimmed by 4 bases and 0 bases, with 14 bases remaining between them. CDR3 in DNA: TGCGCCAGCAGTGCGTCGCGTATGACTAGCACAGATACGCAGTATTTT. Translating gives CASSASRMTSTDTQYF.

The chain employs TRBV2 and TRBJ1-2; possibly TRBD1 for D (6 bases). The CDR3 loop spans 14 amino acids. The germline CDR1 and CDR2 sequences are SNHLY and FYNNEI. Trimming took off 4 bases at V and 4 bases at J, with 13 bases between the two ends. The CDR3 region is CASSGTELLYGYTF. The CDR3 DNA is TGTGCCAGCAGTGGGACAGAGCTCCTCTATGGCTACACCTTC.